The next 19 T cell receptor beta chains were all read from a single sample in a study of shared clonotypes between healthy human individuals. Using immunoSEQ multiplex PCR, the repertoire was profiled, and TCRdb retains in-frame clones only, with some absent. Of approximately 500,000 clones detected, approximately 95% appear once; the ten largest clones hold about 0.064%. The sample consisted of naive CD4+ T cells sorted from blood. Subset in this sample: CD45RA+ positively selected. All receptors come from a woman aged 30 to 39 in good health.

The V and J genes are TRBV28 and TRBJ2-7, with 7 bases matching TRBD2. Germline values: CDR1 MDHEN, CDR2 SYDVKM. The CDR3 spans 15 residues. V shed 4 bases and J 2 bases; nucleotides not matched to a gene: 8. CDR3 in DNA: TGTGCCAGCAGTTATTGGTATGCGGGAGCCTACGAGCAGTACTTC. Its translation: CASSYWYAGAYEQYF.

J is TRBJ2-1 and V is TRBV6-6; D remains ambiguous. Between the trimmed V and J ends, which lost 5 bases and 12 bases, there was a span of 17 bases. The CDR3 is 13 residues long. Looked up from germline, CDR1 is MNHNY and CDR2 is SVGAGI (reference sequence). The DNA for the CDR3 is TGTGCCAGCAGTGTCCCTCGATTATCGGGGCAGTTCTTC. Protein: CASSVPRLSGQFF.

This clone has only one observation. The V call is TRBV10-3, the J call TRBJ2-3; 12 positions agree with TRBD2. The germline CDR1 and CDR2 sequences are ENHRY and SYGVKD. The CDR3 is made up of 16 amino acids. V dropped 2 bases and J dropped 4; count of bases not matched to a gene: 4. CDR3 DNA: TGTGCCATCAGTGAGCTAGCGGGAGGGATGGCAGATACGCAGTATTTT. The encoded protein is CAISELAGGMADTQYF.

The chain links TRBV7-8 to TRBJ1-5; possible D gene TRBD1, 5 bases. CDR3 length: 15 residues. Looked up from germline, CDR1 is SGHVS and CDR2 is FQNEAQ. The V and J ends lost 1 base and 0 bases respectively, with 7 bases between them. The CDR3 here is CASSLEQGSNQPQHF. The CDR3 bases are TGTGCCAGCAGCTTAGAGCAGGGTAGCAATCAGCCCCAGCATTTT.

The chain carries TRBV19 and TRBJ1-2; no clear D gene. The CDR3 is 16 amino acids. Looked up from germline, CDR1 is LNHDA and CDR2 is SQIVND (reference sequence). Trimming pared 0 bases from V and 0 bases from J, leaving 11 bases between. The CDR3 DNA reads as TGTGCCAGTAGTATAGATCTCCCCTCATCTAACTATGGCTACACCTTC. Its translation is CASSIDLPSSNYGYTF.

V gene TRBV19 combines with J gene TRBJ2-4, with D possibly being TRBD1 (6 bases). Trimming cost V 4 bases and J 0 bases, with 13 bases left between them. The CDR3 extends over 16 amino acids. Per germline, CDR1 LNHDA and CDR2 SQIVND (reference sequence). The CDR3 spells CASSKPDSLAKNIQYF. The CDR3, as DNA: TGTGCCAGTAGTAAACCGGACAGCCTAGCCAAAAACATTCAGTACTTC.

The DNA of the CDR3 is TGTGCCAGCAGCTTAATGGGGCTGAACTATGGCTACACCTTC. Translation gives CASSLMGLNYGYTF. The rearrangement links TRBV5-6 to TRBJ1-2; the D gene is possibly TRBD1 (5 bases). This CDR3 comprises 14 residues. Trimming shortened V by 2 bases and J by 2 bases, and 10 bases separated the two germline ends. The germline CDR1 and CDR2 sequences are SGHDT and YYEEEE.

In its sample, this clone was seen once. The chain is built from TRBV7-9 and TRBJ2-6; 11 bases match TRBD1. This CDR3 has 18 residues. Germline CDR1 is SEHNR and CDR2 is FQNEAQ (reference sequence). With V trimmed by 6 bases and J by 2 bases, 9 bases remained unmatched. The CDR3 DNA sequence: TGTGCCAGCAGTACCGGACAGGGGGCGGTAGCTGGGGCCAACGTCCTGACTTTC. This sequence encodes CASSTGQGAVAGANVLTF.

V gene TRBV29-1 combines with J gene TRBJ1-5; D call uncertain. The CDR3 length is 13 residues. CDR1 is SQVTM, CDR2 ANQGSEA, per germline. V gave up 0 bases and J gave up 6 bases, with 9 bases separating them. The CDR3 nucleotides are TGCAGCGTTGAAGAAACGGAGGGTCAGCCCCAGCATTTT. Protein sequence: CSVEETEGQPQHF.

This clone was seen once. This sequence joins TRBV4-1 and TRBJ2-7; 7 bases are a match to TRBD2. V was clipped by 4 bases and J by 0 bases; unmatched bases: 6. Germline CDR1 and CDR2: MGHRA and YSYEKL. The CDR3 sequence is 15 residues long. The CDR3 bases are TGCGCCAGCAGCCGAGAGACTAGCCGCTCCTACGAGCAGTACTTC. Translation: CASSRETSRSYEQYF.

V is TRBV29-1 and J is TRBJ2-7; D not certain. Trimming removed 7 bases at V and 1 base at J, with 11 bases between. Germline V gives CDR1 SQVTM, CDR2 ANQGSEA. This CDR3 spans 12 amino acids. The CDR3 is CSGPPPSYEQYF. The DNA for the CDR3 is TGCAGCGGCCCGCCGCCATCCTACGAGCAGTACTTC.

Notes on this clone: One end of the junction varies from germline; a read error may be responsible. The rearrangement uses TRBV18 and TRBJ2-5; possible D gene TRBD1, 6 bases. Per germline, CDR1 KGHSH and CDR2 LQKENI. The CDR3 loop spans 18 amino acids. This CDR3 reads CASSPGIDYGQIQETQYF. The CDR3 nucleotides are TGCGCCAGCTCACCAGGGATTGATTATGGACAGATCCAAGAGACCCAGTACTTC.

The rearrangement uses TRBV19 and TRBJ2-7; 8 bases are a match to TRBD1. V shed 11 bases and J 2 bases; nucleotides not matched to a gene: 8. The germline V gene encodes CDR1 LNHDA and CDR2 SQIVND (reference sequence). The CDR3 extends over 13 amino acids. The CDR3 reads CAAGGRATYEQYF. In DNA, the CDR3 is TGTGCCGCAGGGGGCAGGGCCACCTACGAGCAGTACTTC.

The CDR3 here is CASSRPPGLKREWYNEQFF. DNA for the CDR3: TGCGCCAGCAGCCGCCCCCCGGGCCTCAAGCGGGAGTGGTACAATGAGCAGTTCTTC. The rearrangement links TRBV4-1 to TRBJ2-1; TRBD2 aligns across 8 bases. V trimming: 4 bases; J trimming: 4 bases; junction bases outside the gene matches: 18. CDR1 is MGHRA and CDR2 is YSYEKL in the germline V gene. This CDR3 has 19 residues.

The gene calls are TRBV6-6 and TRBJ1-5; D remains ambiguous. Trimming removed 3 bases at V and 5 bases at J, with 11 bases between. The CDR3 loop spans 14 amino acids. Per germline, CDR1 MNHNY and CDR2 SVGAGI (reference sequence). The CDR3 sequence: CASSYSRDYQPQHF. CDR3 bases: TGTGCCAGCAGTTATTCTCGGGATTATCAGCCCCAGCATTTT.

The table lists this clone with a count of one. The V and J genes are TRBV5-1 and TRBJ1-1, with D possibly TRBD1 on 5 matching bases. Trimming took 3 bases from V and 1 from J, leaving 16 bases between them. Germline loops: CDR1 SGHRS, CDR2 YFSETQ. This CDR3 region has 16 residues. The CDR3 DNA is TGCGCCAGCAGCTACGCTCAGGGCGGGGAGAACACTGAAGCTTTCTTT. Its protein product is CASSYAQGGENTEAFF.

CDR3 amino acids: CASSLPPPRTDTQYF. CDR3 bases: TGTGCCAGTAGTCTCCCCCCTCCTAGAACAGATACGCAGTATTTT. This chain connects TRBV19 to TRBJ2-3; D is unclear. Germline assignment: CDR1 LNHDA and CDR2 SQIVND (reference sequence). The CDR3 has 15 amino acids. V was trimmed by 5 bases and J by 3 bases, leaving 15 bases between them.

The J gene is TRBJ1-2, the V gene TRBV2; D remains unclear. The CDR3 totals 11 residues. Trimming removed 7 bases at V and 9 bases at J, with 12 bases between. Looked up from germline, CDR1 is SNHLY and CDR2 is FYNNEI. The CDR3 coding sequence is TGTGCCAGCAATGCCCTTTGGAGCTACACCTTC. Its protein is CASNALWSYTF.

The CDR3 DNA follows: TGTGCCAGCAGCTTAGCAGGCCCCGGGGTGGATACGCAGTATTTT. Translated, it gives CASSLAGPGVDTQYF. The chain has TRBV7-2 and TRBJ2-3, with a tentative D call TRBD2 (5 bases). The CDR3 has 15 amino acids. V shed 0 bases and J shed 6 bases, with 13 bases lying between them. Looked up from germline, CDR1 is SGHTA and CDR2 is FQGNSA.